A single sample is the source of the 20 T cell receptor beta chains below, sequenced in a study of blood T cell repertoires in COVID-19. The repertoire was sequenced with immunoSEQ multiplex PCR; TCRdb's copy has only in-frame clones and lacks some. The data hold about 280,000 clones, with 85% observed a single time. The sample taken for sequencing was PBMCs or T cells enriched from blood (not recorded which). These receptors all stem from a woman between 45 and 60 years old who had recovered from COVID-19.

The sample holds one count of this clone. This rearrangement joins TRBV6-2 or TRBV6-3 to TRBJ2-2; 11 positions agree with TRBD2. The germline CDR1 and CDR2 sequences are MNHEY and SVGEGT. Trimming cost V 7 bases and J 7 bases; bases outside gene matches: 11. This CDR3 contains 16 residues. CDR3 coding DNA: TGTGCCAGCAACCCTGTCGCTAGCGGGAGGTACGGGGAGCTGTTTTTT. Translated: CASNPVASGRYGELFF.

The chain has TRBV10-3 and TRBJ1-1; TRBD1 aligns across 11 bases. In germline, CDR1 is ENHRY, CDR2 SYGVKD. The CDR3 has 15 amino acids. The V gene end was trimmed by 2 bases and the J gene end by 5 bases; junction bases not matched to a gene: 4. The CDR3 spells CAISEGTGGGTEAFF. Written as DNA, the CDR3 is TGTGCCATCAGTGAGGGGACAGGGGGTGGTACTGAAGCTTTCTTT.

The CDR3 coding sequence is TGTGCCAGCAGACAGACAGGGATAACAGATACGCAGTATTTT. Its translation is CASRQTGITDTQYF. V usage is TRBV6-5 and J usage is TRBJ2-3, with TRBD1 identical over 7 bases. V gave up 6 bases and J gave up 3 bases; unmatched junction bases: 6. CDR3 length: 14 amino acids. CDR1 and CDR2 (germline): MNHEY, SVGAGI.

This sequence joins TRBV4-3 and TRBJ1-2; possibly TRBD1 for D (6 bases). CDR1 and CDR2 from the germline V gene are LGHNA and YSLEER. The CDR3 sequence is 13 residues long. V dropped 4 bases and J dropped 5 bases, with 11 bases sitting between them. This CDR3 reads CASSRDRRYGYTF. The CDR3 region has the DNA TGCGCCAGCAGCCGTGACAGGAGATATGGCTACACCTTC.

In DNA, the CDR3 is TGTGCCAGCAGTTTTGGGACAGGGAACACTGAAGCTTTCTTT. Its protein product is CASSFGTGNTEAFF. The chain is built from TRBV27 and TRBJ1-1, with 8 bases identical to TRBD1. The length of the CDR3 is 14 residues. Trimming at V came to 3 bases and at J to 1 base, leaving 1 base not matched to a gene. From germline, CDR1 is MNHEY and CDR2 SMNVEV (reference sequence).

The table lists this clone with a count of one. This chain links TRBV3-1 (or the pseudogene TRBV3-2) with TRBJ1-5; 9 bases are shared with TRBD1. This CDR3 is built from 17 residues. J gave up 0 bases and V 5 bases, and 8 bases lay outside the gene matches. The germline gives CDR1 LGHDT, CDR2 YNNKEL (reference sequence). The CDR3 is CASSFDRGSYSNQPQHF. The CDR3 coding sequence is TGTGCCAGCAGCTTCGACAGGGGGAGTTATAGCAATCAGCCCCAGCATTTT.

The CDR3 DNA reads TGTGCCACCAGCAGGGACCTGGCTAGCGGGCCCAAAGAGACCCAGTACTTC. It specifies CATSRDLASGPKETQYF. This chain uses TRBV15 with TRBJ2-5, with TRBD2 identical over 8 bases. The CDR3 runs to 17 residues. The germline gives CDR1 LNHNV, CDR2 YYDKDF (reference sequence). The junction had 12 bases not matched to a gene; V was cut back by 3 bases and J by 3 bases. The whole variable domain, remainder taken from reference TRBV15 and TRBJ2-5, is DAMVIQNPRYQVTQFGKPVTLSCSQTLNHNVMYWYQQKSSQAPKLLFHYYDKDFNNEADTPDNFQSRRPNTSFCFLDIRSPGLGDTAMYLCATSRDLASGPKETQYFGPGTRLLVL.

The chain links TRBV5-4 to TRBJ2-2; 11 nucleotides align to TRBD1. The germline gives CDR1 SGHNT, CDR2 YYREEE (reference sequence). The CDR3 contains 16 residues. After removal of 4 bases from V and 4 bases from J, the junction contained 6 bases not matched to a gene. This CDR3 reads CASSRWTGGTTGELFF. The CDR3 DNA is TGTGCCAGCAGCCGCTGGACAGGGGGCACCACCGGGGAGCTGTTTTTT.

The rearrangement links TRBV29-1 to TRBJ1-2; D gene ambiguous. V shed 7 bases and J shed 8 bases, with 14 bases lying between them. There are 11 residues in the CDR3. The germline V gene encodes CDR1 SQVTM and CDR2 ANQGSEA. The CDR3 protein is CSAERSGGYTF. As DNA, the CDR3 is TGCAGCGCCGAGCGGAGCGGCGGCTACACCTTC.

This clone has more than one count but fewer than ten. The chain uses TRBV18 and TRBJ1-5, with D uncertain. Germline V gives CDR1 KGHSH, CDR2 LQKENI. This CDR3 comprises 16 residues. V lost 3 bases to trimming and J lost 5 bases, with 17 bases between them. CDR3 region: CASSPQAGFPHQPQHF. CDR3 DNA sequence: TGTGCCAGCTCACCCCAGGCCGGATTCCCCCATCAGCCCCAGCATTTT.

This sequence joins TRBV29-1 and TRBJ1-2; 10 bases fit TRBD1. The V gene's germline CDR1 is SQVTM and CDR2 ANQGSEA. The CDR3 extends over 16 amino acids. J was trimmed by 4 bases and V by 0 bases; bases with no gene match: 8. The DNA of the CDR3 is TGCAGCGTTGAAGATGGTGGGACAGGGGATCTCTATGGCTACACCTTC. Its protein is CSVEDGGTGDLYGYTF.

The V call is TRBV29-1, the J call TRBJ1-2, with TRBD1 identical over 12 bases. This CDR3 is built from 12 residues. The V gene end was trimmed by 7 bases and the J gene end by 8 bases; junction bases not matched to a gene: 5. Germline V gene lookup returns CDR1 SQVTM and CDR2 ANQGSEA. CDR3 coding DNA: TGCAGCGCGGGACAGGGGGCGTCGGGCTACACCTTC. It yields the protein CSAGQGASGYTF.

V and J are TRBV11-2 and TRBJ1-4; D is possibly TRBD1 (6 bases). V dropped 6 bases and J dropped 2 bases, with 13 bases sitting between them. Germline-derived CDR1 and CDR2 are SGHAT and FQNNGV. The CDR3 extends over 15 amino acids. The CDR3 DNA is TGTGCCAGCAGTCCACAGGGCTTTACTAATGAAAAACTGTTTTTT. Protein sequence: CASSPQGFTNEKLFF.

The J gene is TRBJ1-1, the V gene TRBV7-8, with 7 bases identical to TRBD1. The junction had 2 bases not matched to a gene; V was cut back by 6 bases and J by 4 bases. CDR1 and CDR2 from the germline V gene are SGHVS and FQNEAQ. CDR3 length: 12 amino acids. The CDR3 DNA reads as TGTGCCAGCAGTCCAGGGGGCACTGAAGCTTTCTTT. The encoded protein is CASSPGGTEAFF.

The V and J genes are TRBV9 and TRBJ1-1; D is possibly TRBD1 (6 bases). V lost 0 bases and J 4 bases, leaving 19 bases between the germline ends. The germline V gene has CDR1 SGDLS and CDR2 YYNGEE. The CDR3 runs 17 residues. The CDR3: CASSVGQVLDAGTEAFF. Here the CDR3 DNA reads TGTGCCAGCAGCGTAGGACAGGTTTTGGACGCGGGCACTGAAGCTTTCTTT.

The rearrangement links TRBV13 to TRBJ2-7; a possible D gene is TRBD2 (5 bases). V lost 5 bases, J lost 5 bases, and 7 bases lay in between. Germline V lookup: CDR1 PRHDT, CDR2 FYEKMQ (reference sequence). CDR3 size: 11 residues. DNA of the CDR3: TGTGCCAGCAGCCTCGGGGACGAGCAGTACTTC. This sequence encodes CASSLGDEQYF.

The CDR3 DNA is TGTGCCAGCAGTCAAGAGGTGGGTGAGCAGTTCTTC. Amino acids: CASSQEVGEQFF. This rearrangement joins TRBV12-3 or TRBV12-4 to TRBJ2-1; the D is unclear. The CDR3 is made up of 12 amino acids. V was cut by 5 bases and J by 9 bases, with 11 bases left in between.

V and J are TRBV28 and TRBJ1-4; tentative D call: TRBD1 (6 bases). The CDR3 has 15 amino acids. The germline V gene has CDR1 MDHEN and CDR2 SYDVKM. V lost 6 bases and J lost 5, with 16 bases in between. The CDR3 loop reads CASRGWTALNEKLFF. CDR3 nucleotides: TGTGCCAGCAGGGGGTGGACAGCACTAAATGAAAAACTGTTTTTT.

This clone was observed a single time. This rearrangement joins TRBV7-8 to TRBJ1-2, with D tentatively TRBD1 (6 bases). Trimming removed 5 bases at V and 7 bases at J, with 14 bases between. Germline V gives CDR1 SGHVS, CDR2 FQNEAQ. This CDR3 is 13 amino acids long. The CDR3 sequence: CASSRNQGIGYTF. The DNA of the CDR3 is TGTGCCAGCAGCCGAAACCAGGGGATTGGCTACACCTTC. The variable domain in full, with the rest retrieved from reference TRBV7-8 and TRBJ1-2, is GAGVSQSPRYKVAKRGQDVALRCDPISGHVSLFWYQQALGQGPEFLTYFQNEAQLDKSGLPSDRFFAERPEGSVSTLKIQRTQQEDSAVYLCASSRNQGIGYTFGSGTRLTVV.

The chain employs TRBV16 and TRBJ1-2, with 8 bases that match TRBD1. V was clipped by 2 bases and J by 0 bases; unmatched bases: 11. The CDR3 sequence is 18 residues long. Germline CDR1 and CDR2: KGHSY and FQNENV. CDR3 coding DNA: TGTGCCAGCAGCCAAGGGACAGGCAGTACGAGAGCTAACTATGGCTACACCTTC. Translation gives CASSQGTGSTRANYGYTF.